A selection of T cell receptor beta chains follows, all from one sample in a study of blood T cell repertoires in COVID-19. Produced via immunoSEQ multiplex PCR; TCRdb's table is partial and in-frame only. The sample lists 45,000 to 60,000 clones, roughly 90% occurring once. Sequenced input: peripheral blood. All receptors come from a man between 60 and 70 years old with acute or convalescent COVID-19. CDR3s include the opening cysteine and the closing phenylalanine or tryptophan. Each record gives: V gene, J gene, CDR3 protein.

V gene: TRBV11-1
J gene: TRBJ1-1
CDR3 protein: CASSADRGPVPGEAFF

V gene: TRBV3-1/TRBV3-2
J gene: TRBJ1-6
CDR3 protein: CASSQGPRGSPLHF

V gene: TRBV28
J gene: TRBJ2-7
CDR3 protein: CASSLWGTSYEQYF

V gene: TRBV2
J gene: TRBJ1-1
CDR3 protein: CASSVEGTDFEVF

V gene: TRBV10-2
J gene: TRBJ2-3
CDR3 protein: CASSEIGQGQGTDTQYF

V gene: TRBV19
J gene: TRBJ1-2
CDR3 protein: CASSLQFLANYGYTF

V gene: TRBV9
J gene: TRBJ2-1
CDR3 protein: CASSVVPLPGADEQFF

V gene: TRBV4-1
J gene: TRBJ1-1
CDR3 protein: CASSQEQWGGAREAFF

V gene: TRBV7-2
J gene: TRBJ1-6
CDR3 protein: CASSLAGGNNSPLHF

V gene: TRBV9
J gene: TRBJ2-1
CDR3 protein: CASSVASHNEQFF

V gene: TRBV11-2
J gene: TRBJ2-7
CDR3 protein: CASSQSDSLSYEQYF

V gene: TRBV5-1
J gene: TRBJ1-5
CDR3 protein: CASSWGQGVYQPQHF

V gene: TRBV6-5
J gene: TRBJ2-5
CDR3 protein: CASSQPRQGETQYF

V gene: TRBV18
J gene: TRBJ1-3
CDR3 protein: CASSPGSSGNTIYF

V gene: TRBV5-1
J gene: TRBJ1-2
CDR3 protein: CASSLETGANYGYTF

V gene: TRBV11-2
J gene: TRBJ2-3
CDR3 protein: CASIQTSGVTDTQYF

V gene: TRBV5-1
J gene: TRBJ2-3
CDR3 protein: CASSPDRAGTDTQYF

V gene: TRBV11-3
J gene: TRBJ2-7
CDR3 protein: CASSLDGLAGGKEQYF

V gene: TRBV29-1
J gene: TRBJ2-3
CDR3 protein: CSVEDGQGARTQYF

V gene: TRBV4-2
J gene: TRBJ2-1
CDR3 protein: CASSQEQREGRNEQFF

V gene: TRBV7-9
J gene: TRBJ1-4
CDR3 protein: CASSFPGFTNEKLFF

V gene: TRBV7-9
J gene: TRBJ1-1
CDR3 protein: CASSFQNTEAFF

V gene: TRBV20-1
J gene: TRBJ2-7
CDR3 protein: CSASSGADYEQYF

V gene: TRBV18
J gene: TRBJ1-6
CDR3 protein: CASSPRDRGSTPLHF

V gene: TRBV5-1
J gene: TRBJ1-4
CDR3 protein: CASSSGTGEEKLFF

V gene: TRBV5-1
J gene: TRBJ2-3
CDR3 protein: CASSFPEGNLPDTQYF

V gene: TRBV18
J gene: TRBJ2-1
CDR3 protein: CASSPWVAGGNNEQFF

V gene: TRBV3-1/TRBV3-2
J gene: TRBJ2-1
CDR3 protein: CASTASGGGNEQFF

V gene: TRBV5-4
J gene: TRBJ2-3
CDR3 protein: CASSSIEGGRTDTQYF

V gene: TRBV3-1/TRBV3-2
J gene: TRBJ1-1
CDR3 protein: CASSQFRQGTEAFF

V gene: TRBV19
J gene: TRBJ2-7
CDR3 protein: CASRWGDGASYEQYF

V gene: TRBV10-1
J gene: TRBJ2-3
CDR3 protein: CASSGTQGGPDTQYF

V gene: TRBV7-6
J gene: TRBJ2-7
CDR3 protein: CASSASGPLSYEQYF

V gene: TRBV11-2
J gene: TRBJ2-5
CDR3 protein: CASSLDRGTGTQYF

V gene: TRBV18
J gene: TRBJ1-5
CDR3 protein: CASSPPLSGRGVNQPQHF

V gene: TRBV19
J gene: TRBJ2-2
CDR3 protein: CASSISVGELFF

V gene: TRBV4-3
J gene: TRBJ1-6
CDR3 protein: CASSQDVGRPRYSMDNSPLHF

V gene: TRBV7-9
J gene: TRBJ2-2
CDR3 protein: CASQGDTGELFF

V gene: TRBV5-1
J gene: TRBJ2-7
CDR3 protein: CASSLAFSYEQYF

V gene: TRBV19
J gene: TRBJ2-5
CDR3 protein: CASSIREGTQYF

V gene: TRBV4-1
J gene: TRBJ1-3
CDR3 protein: CASSQAGFSGNTIYF

V gene: TRBV27
J gene: TRBJ2-2
CDR3 protein: CASRTLATNTGELFF

V gene: TRBV11-3
J gene: TRBJ1-5
CDR3 protein: CASSLGRYQPQHF

V gene: TRBV5-6
J gene: TRBJ1-1
CDR3 protein: CASSSAVRTEAFF

V gene: TRBV5-6
J gene: TRBJ2-5
CDR3 protein: CASSQQLETQYF

V gene: TRBV9
J gene: TRBJ1-1
CDR3 protein: CASSVGTGGGEAFF